This entry describes one T cell receptor beta chain. This clonotype was detected a few times. The antigen this receptor binds is unknown. Per-base quality was not reported, and no clone a single base away is much larger than it. The data belong to a study of patients and donors after allogeneic stem cell transplantation (dated by TCRdb to 2020 to 2022). Libraries were built with RT-PCR. Instrument used: NextSeq 550. TCRdb reprocessing: public reads trimmed at Q25 with fastp, clones called with MiXCR, in-frame beta chains kept. For every CDR3 protein sequence, its rows merge into one entry that carries the most common genes and DNA. The sample table contains hundreds of thousands of distinct CDR3 sequences; only one count was recorded for 16% of them. 7% to 7.5% of the sample goes to the ten largest clones. V is reduced by 0 bases and J by 2 bases, leaving a spacing of 8 bases between them. The germline V gene provides CDR1 SGHRS and CDR2 YFSETQ. Including cysteine and phenylalanine, the CDR3 has 14 amino acids. Of the read, only the CDR3 DNA is kept; its 42 bases are in frame from base 1.

The TCR sequence derives from a human donor who was either an allogeneic HSCT recipient or a stem cell or donor lymphocyte infusion donor (not recorded which). It is not recorded whose cells these are; they may come from a transplant donor. This receptor chain uses TRBV5-1 and TRBJ1-2; there is no confident call for the D gene. The specimen sequenced was blood, either unsorted or a sorted T cell fraction (not recorded which). The base sequence is TGCGCCAGCAGCTTGGGACAAAGAAACTATGGCTACACCTTC. It codes for CASSLGQRNYGYTF.